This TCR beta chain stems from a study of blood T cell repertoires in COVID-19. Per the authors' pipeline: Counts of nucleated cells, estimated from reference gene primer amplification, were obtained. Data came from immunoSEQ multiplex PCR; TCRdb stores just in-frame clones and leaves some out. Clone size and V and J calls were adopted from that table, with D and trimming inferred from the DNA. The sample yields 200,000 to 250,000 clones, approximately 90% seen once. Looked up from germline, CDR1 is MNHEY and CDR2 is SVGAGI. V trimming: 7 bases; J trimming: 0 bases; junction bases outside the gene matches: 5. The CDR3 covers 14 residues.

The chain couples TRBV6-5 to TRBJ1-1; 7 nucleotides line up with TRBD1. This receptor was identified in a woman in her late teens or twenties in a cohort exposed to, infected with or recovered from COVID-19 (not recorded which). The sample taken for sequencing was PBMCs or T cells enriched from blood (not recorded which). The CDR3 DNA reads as TGTGCCAGCACCCTACAGGGGATGAACACTGAAGCTTTCTTT. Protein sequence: CASTLQGMNTEAFF.